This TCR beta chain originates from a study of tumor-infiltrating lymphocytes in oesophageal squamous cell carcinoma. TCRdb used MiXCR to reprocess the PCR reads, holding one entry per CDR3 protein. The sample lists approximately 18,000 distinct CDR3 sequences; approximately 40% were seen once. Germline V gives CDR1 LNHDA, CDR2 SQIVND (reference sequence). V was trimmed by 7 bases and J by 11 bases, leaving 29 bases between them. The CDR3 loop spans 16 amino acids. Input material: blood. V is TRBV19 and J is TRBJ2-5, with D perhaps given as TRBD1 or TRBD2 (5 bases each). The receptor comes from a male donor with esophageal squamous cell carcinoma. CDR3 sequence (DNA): TGTGCCAGTAACCTAGGCCCGGGACGGAGTTACAATGAGCAGTACTTC. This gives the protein CASNLGPGRSYNEQYF.